The rows below give T cell receptor beta chains drawn from one sample of a study of response to subunit inactivated influenza vaccine. Via MiXCR, TCRdb re-called the RT-PCR reads, giving one row per CDR3 protein. The sample holds roughly 570,000 distinct CDR3 sequences, approximately 12% seen once. The sequencing here drew on PBMCs from blood, taken roughly 47 days after vaccination. These receptor sequences come from a man in his fifties or sixties who received an inactivated influenza vaccine. Each CDR3 is given with its conserved first and last residue. The D gene is left open where the match is weak. The size field is filled for only some rows; it gives once, few, many or a size class.

NA | TRBJ1-6 | TRBV5-1 | NA | TGCGCCAGCAGCTTGGGCGGTTCTCTGGAATCACCCCTCCACTTT | CASSLGGSLESPLHF
TRBD2 | TRBJ2-1 | TRBV6-2/TRBV6-3 | NA | TGTGCCAGCAGTTACTCGTTACGTTTAGCGGGAGAGTTCAATGAGCAGTTCTTC | CASSYSLRLAGEFNEQFF
TRBD1 | TRBJ1-6 | TRBV5-1 | few | TGCGCCAGCAGCTTGGACAGGGGCCTTTATAATTCACCCCTCCACTTT | CASSLDRGLYNSPLHF
NA | TRBJ2-4 | TRBV20-1 | few | TGCAGTGCTAGAGATGATTTGGGTATAGACATTCAGTACTTC | CSARDDLGIDIQYF
TRBD1 | TRBJ1-6 | TRBV6-1 | few | TGTGCCAGCAGTGAGAGACAGGGACGAGATTCACCCCTCCACTTT | CASSERQGRDSPLHF
TRBD1 | TRBJ2-5 | TRBV6-5 | few | TGTGCCAGCAGTTCCTCCGGGACAGGGATCCAAGAGACCCAGTACTTC | CASSSSGTGIQETQYF
TRBD1 | TRBJ2-5 | TRBV7-6 | few | TGTGCCAGCAGCGTAAGGACAGGGGGAGAGACCCAGTACTTC | CASSVRTGGETQYF
NA | TRBJ2-2 | TRBV2 | NA | TGTGCCAGCAGTGAAAGTAAGGCGAACACCGGGGAGCTGTTTTTT | CASSESKANTGELFF
NA | TRBJ2-6 | TRBV6-2/TRBV6-3 | NA | TGTGCCACCGTTATGGTGGCTGGGGCCAACGTCCTGACTTTC | CATVMVAGANVLTF
NA | TRBJ2-5 | TRBV4-1 | NA | TGCGCCAGCAGCCAATTCAGGTGGGGGGGCCAGGGAGAGACCCAGTACTTC | CASSQFRWGGQGETQYF
NA | TRBJ1-2 | TRBV29-1 | NA | TGCAGCGTTGGCCAGGGTAACTATGGCTACACCTTC | CSVGQGNYGYTF
NA | TRBJ1-5 | TRBV7-2 | few | TGTGCCAGCAGCATTACATGGGAAGGGCCCCAGCATTTT | CASSITWEGPQHF
NA | TRBJ1-1 | TRBV6-2/TRBV6-3 | few | TGTGCCAGCAGTTACGGTAGGGGCATCACTGAAGCTTTCTTT | CASSYGRGITEAFF
NA | TRBJ2-3 | TRBV28 | few | TGTGCCAGCAGTTTTGAACTCCGGCCAGATACGCAGTATTTT | CASSFELRPDTQYF
TRBD1 | TRBJ1-1 | TRBV12-3/TRBV12-4 | many | TGTGCCAGCAGTCGACAGGGCGGGAACACTGAAGCTTTCTTT | CASSRQGGNTEAFF
NA | TRBJ2-1 | TRBV20-1 | NA | TGCAGTGCTCCCCTAGGGGGGGTCTCCTACAATGAGCAGTTCTTC | CSAPLGGVSYNEQFF
TRBD1 | TRBJ2-3 | TRBV7-9 | NA | TGTGCCAGCAGCGCAGCCCCTACAGGGGAAAGCACAGATACGCAGTATTTT | CASSAAPTGESTDTQYF
NA | TRBJ2-3 | TRBV5-6 | NA | TGTGCCAGCAGCTTGTGGCAGGGATACACAGATACGCAGTATTTT | CASSLWQGYTDTQYF
NA | TRBJ1-2 | TRBV4-1 | few | TGCGCCAGCAGCCTAGGAACAGGGCTGGGGAGCTATGGCTACACCTTC | CASSLGTGLGSYGYTF
NA | TRBJ2-7 | TRBV12-3/TRBV12-4 | NA | TGTGCCAGCAGTTACGGCTTAATCGAGCAGTACTTC | CASSYGLIEQYF
NA | TRBJ2-7 | TRBV20-1 | few | TGCAGTGCTAGAAAGGGCTCAGGAGCTTACTCCTACGAGCAGTACTTC | CSARKGSGAYSYEQYF
NA | TRBJ2-1 | TRBV28 | NA | TGTGCCAGCAGTTACCCTGGGAGGAATGAGCAGTTCTTC | CASSYPGRNEQFF
NA | TRBJ2-2 | TRBV13 | few | TGTGCCAGCAGCCGGCAGAGGGTCGGGGAGCTGTTTTTT | CASSRQRVGELFF
TRBD2 | TRBJ2-1 | TRBV12-3/TRBV12-4 | few | TGTGCCAGCAGTGATAGACTAGCGGGGGGCCTCGGTGAGCAGTTCTTC | CASSDRLAGGLGEQFF
NA | TRBJ2-7 | TRBV7-2 | few | TGTGCCAGCAGCTTATCACGGGGGACGAGGGAGCAGTACTTC | CASSLSRGTREQYF
TRBD1 | TRBJ2-3 | TRBV6-2/TRBV6-3 | NA | TGTGCCAGCTGCTCGGACAGGGCTAAGCAAACGCAGTATTTT | CASCSDRAKQTQYF
NA | TRBJ1-2 | TRBV20-1 | NA | TGCAGTGCTAGAGACCCCTGGGCGGAGAACTATGGCTACACCTTC | CSARDPWAENYGYTF
NA | TRBJ2-1 | TRBV29-1 | few | TGCAGCGTTGAGGGGGCCGCAGAAACCCGACGGGGTGAGCAGTTCTTC | CSVEGAAETRRGEQFF
TRBD1 | TRBJ1-2 | TRBV12-3/TRBV12-4 | many | TGTGCCAGCAGTTTAAAGGACAGGGTCCCCTCCGGCTACACCTTC | CASSLKDRVPSGYTF
TRBD2 | TRBJ2-7 | TRBV6-2/TRBV6-3 | NA | TGTGCCAGCAGTTACGCTCGGACTAGCGGGGGATCACTCTCCTACGAGCAGTACTTC | CASSYARTSGGSLSYEQYF
TRBD2 | TRBJ2-5 | TRBV11-2 | few | TGTGCCATCAGACTAGCAAGTCAGACCCAGTACTTC | CAIRLASQTQYF
NA | TRBJ2-1 | TRBV12-3/TRBV12-4 | many | TGTGCCAGCAGCTCCCTCGGGGGCTACAATGAGCAGTTCTTC | CASSSLGGYNEQFF
NA | TRBJ2-1 | TRBV6-1 | NA | TGTGCCAGCAGTAGAGGGTTCTCCTACAATGAGCAGTTCTTC | CASSRGFSYNEQFF
NA | TRBJ2-1 | TRBV3-1 | NA | TGTGCCAGCAGCCAAGATCTCAGCGGCATCGAGTTCTTC | CASSQDLSGIEFF
NA | TRBJ2-7 | TRBV5-1 | NA | TGCGCCAGCAGCTTGGGGTCACAGGGTGGGTACGAGCAGTACTTC | CASSLGSQGGYEQYF
NA | TRBJ2-7 | TRBV29-1 | medium-sized | TGCAGCGCCGAGACAGACTACACCTACGAGCAGTACTTC | CSAETDYTYEQYF
TRBD1 | TRBJ1-1 | TRBV2 | NA | TGTGCCAGGAGACAGGGACTGAACACTGAAGCTTTCTTT | CARRQGLNTEAFF
TRBD2 | TRBJ2-1 | TRBV5-4 | NA | TGTGCCAGCAGCATCGATAGCGGGGGGGCTGAGCAGTTCTTC | CASSIDSGGAEQFF
NA | TRBJ1-5 | TRBV7-9 | NA | TGTGCCAGCAGCTCACAGGGCCGACAGCAGCCCCAGCATTTT | CASSSQGRQQPQHF
NA | TRBJ2-7 | TRBV7-9 | NA | TGTGCCAGCAGCTTGGGGCCAGGAAGGTACGAGCAGTACTTC | CASSLGPGRYEQYF
NA | TRBJ2-1 | TRBV7-2 | few | TGTGCCAGCAGCTTATCTAGTATTAATGAGCAGTTCTTC | CASSLSSINEQFF
NA | TRBJ2-6 | TRBV4-3 | NA | TGCGCCAGCAGCCCTCTACTCTCTGGGGCCAACGTCCTGACTTTC | CASSPLLSGANVLTF
NA | TRBJ1-1 | TRBV6-2/TRBV6-3 | few | TGTGCCAGCAGTTACGTGTCAGGGCAAGCTTTCTTT | CASSYVSGQAFF
NA | TRBJ1-1 | TRBV7-9 | NA | TGTGCCAGCAGCTTACATATGGAGAACACTGAAGCTTTCTTT | CASSLHMENTEAFF
NA | TRBJ1-2 | TRBV28 | few | TGTGCCAGCAGTTTAGTCGTAATTCGGGGGGAAGGCTACACCTTC | CASSLVVIRGEGYTF
NA | TRBJ2-5 | TRBV29-1 | many | TGCAGCCTCCGGGATACTGGGGAGACCCAGTACTTC | CSLRDTGETQYF
NA | TRBJ2-7 | TRBV7-9 | many | TGTGCCAGCAGCCTCTCGTTCTACGAGCAGTACTTC | CASSLSFYEQYF
NA | TRBJ2-5 | TRBV11-2 | few | TGTGCCAGCAGCTTAGAAAGATCCGGGACCCAGTACTTC | CASSLERSGTQYF
TRBD1 | TRBJ2-1 | TRBV14 | NA | TGTGCCAGCAGCCCAAACCACGGGACAGCCTACAATGAGCAGTTCTTC | CASSPNHGTAYNEQFF
TRBD1 | TRBJ2-6 | TRBV5-1 | few | TGCGCCAGCAGCATCGGACAGGGGGCGAGCTCTGGGGCCAACGTCCTGACTTTC | CASSIGQGASSGANVLTF